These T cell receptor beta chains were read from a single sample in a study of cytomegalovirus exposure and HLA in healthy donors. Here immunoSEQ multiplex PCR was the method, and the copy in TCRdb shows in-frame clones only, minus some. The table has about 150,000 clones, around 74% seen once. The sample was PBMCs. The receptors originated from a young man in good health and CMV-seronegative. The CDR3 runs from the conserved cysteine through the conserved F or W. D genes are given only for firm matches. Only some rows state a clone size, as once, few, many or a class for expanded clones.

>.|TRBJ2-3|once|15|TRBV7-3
CASSPTGDGWDTQYF
TGTGCCAGCAGCCCGACCGGAGATGGGTGGGATACGCAGTATTTT
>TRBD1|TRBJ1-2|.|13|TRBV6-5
CASSNPDRIGYTF
TGTGCCAGCAGTAACCCGGACAGGATTGGCTACACCTTC
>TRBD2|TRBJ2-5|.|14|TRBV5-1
CASSRRGEQETQYF
TGCGCCAGCAGCCGTCGGGGGGAACAAGAGACCCAGTACTTC
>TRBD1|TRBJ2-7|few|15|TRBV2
CASSWTGAGSYEQYF
TGTGCCAGCAGTTGGACAGGGGCAGGCTCCTACGAGCAGTACTTC
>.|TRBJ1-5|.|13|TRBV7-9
CASSLEGGALQHF
TGTGCCAGCAGCTTGGAAGGCGGGGCCCTTCAGCATTTT
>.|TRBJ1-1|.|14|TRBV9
CASSPPRLNTEAFF
TGTGCCAGCAGCCCCCCGCGTTTGAACACTGAAGCTTTCTTT
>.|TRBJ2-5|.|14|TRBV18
CASSPGLTQETQHF
TGTGCCAGCTCACCCGGACTGACACAAGAGACCCAGCACTTC
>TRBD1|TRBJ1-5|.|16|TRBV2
CASSDRTGAIDQPQHF
TGTGCCAGCAGTGATAGGACAGGGGCAATCGATCAGCCCCAGCATTTT
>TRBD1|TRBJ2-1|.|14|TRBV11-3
CASSLRDRGQEQFF
TGTGCCAGCAGCCTACGGGACAGGGGGCAAGAGCAGTTCTTC
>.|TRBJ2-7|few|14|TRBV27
CASSLGHRIYEQYF
TGTGCCAGCAGTTTAGGACACAGGATATACGAGCAGTACTTC
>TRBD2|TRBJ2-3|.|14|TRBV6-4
CASSERLGRDAQYF
TGTGCCAGCAGTGAAAGACTCGGGAGGGATGCGCAGTATTTT
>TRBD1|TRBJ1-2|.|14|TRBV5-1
CASSLPGGSDGYTF
TGCGCCAGCAGCTTGCCAGGGGGCTCGGATGGCTACACCTTC
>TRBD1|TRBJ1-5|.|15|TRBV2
CASSVWTGGGEPQHF
TGTGCCAGCAGTGTGTGGACAGGGGGCGGGGAGCCCCAGCATTTT
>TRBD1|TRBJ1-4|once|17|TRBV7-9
CASSLAAPGGTNEKLFF
TGTGCCAGCAGCTTAGCGGCCCCAGGGGGAACTAATGAAAAACTGTTTTTT
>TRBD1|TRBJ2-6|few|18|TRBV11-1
CASSSPTGGSSGANGLTF
TGTGCCAGCAGCTCTCCGACAGGGGGGAGCTCTGGGGCCAACGGCCTGACTTTC
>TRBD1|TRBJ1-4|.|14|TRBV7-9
CASSGTGQDEKLFF
TGTGCCAGCAGCGGGACGGGACAGGATGAAAAACTGTTTTTT
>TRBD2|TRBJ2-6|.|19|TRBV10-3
CAISESSGRGVSGANVLTF
TGTGCCATCAGTGAGTCTAGCGGACGGGGGGTCTCTGGGGCCAACGTCCTGACTTTC
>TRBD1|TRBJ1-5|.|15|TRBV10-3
CAISEGQVNMQPQHF
TGTGCCATCAGTGAAGGACAGGTAAATATGCAGCCCCAGCATTTT
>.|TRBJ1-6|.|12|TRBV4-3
CASSHRSSPLHF
TGCGCCAGCAGCCACCGCAGTTCACCCCTCCACTTT
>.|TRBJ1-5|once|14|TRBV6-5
CASSLARNNQPQHF
TGTGCCAGCAGTTTGGCTAGAAACAATCAGCCCCAGCATTTT
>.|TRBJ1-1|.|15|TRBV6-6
CASSRSGRGNTEAFF
TGTGCCAGCAGCCGTAGTGGTAGGGGGAACACTGAAGCTTTCTTT
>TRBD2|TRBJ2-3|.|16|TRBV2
CASSPASGGAPDTQYF
TGTGCCAGCAGTCCAGCTAGCGGGGGGGCCCCAGATACGCAGTATTTT
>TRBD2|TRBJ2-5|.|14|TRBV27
CASSLLAGVETQYF
TGTGCCAGCAGCCTCCTAGCGGGGGTAGAGACCCAGTACTTC